A selection of T cell receptor beta chains follows, all from one sample in a study of metastatic and nonmetastatic thyroid tumors. TCRdb redid the clone calls on the PCR reads using MiXCR. The table shows approximately 7,000 clones, with roughly 37% occurring only once. Sequencing was carried out using tumor tissue. The origin of the receptors is a female donor with papillary thyroid cancer or a benign thyroid nodule (not recorded which). Some clones in this sample may be carry-over from other donors' samples. Each CDR3 is given with its conserved first and last residue. A D gene is named only where the DNA matches it firmly. Size values are once, few and many counts, or a class for expanded clones, and some rows have none.

j_call: TRBJ2-3
clone_size: medium-sized
d_call: -
v_call: TRBV5-4
cdr3_aa: CASSLGRGFSTDTQYF
cdr3_nt: TGTGCCAGCAGCTTGGGCCGAGGATTCTCCACAGATACGCAGTATTTT

j_call: TRBJ2-3
clone_size: many
d_call: TRBD2
v_call: TRBV12-3/TRBV12-4
cdr3_aa: CASSYSGSSTGTQYF
cdr3_nt: TGTGCCAGCAGTTATAGCGGGTCTAGCACAGGTACGCAGTATTTT

j_call: TRBJ2-7
clone_size: -
d_call: -
v_call: TRBV30
cdr3_aa: CACSSRYEQYF
cdr3_nt: TGTGCCTGTTCTAGCCGATACGAGCAGTACTTC

j_call: TRBJ2-1
clone_size: -
d_call: TRBD1
v_call: TRBV11-1
cdr3_aa: CASSLFEGTGAHEQFF
cdr3_nt: TGTGCCAGCAGCTTATTCGAAGGGACAGGGGCCCATGAGCAGTTCTTC

j_call: TRBJ2-7
clone_size: -
d_call: -
v_call: TRBV6-1
cdr3_aa: CASTPGTPGGEQYF
cdr3_nt: TGTGCCAGCACCCCCGGGACACCGGGCGGTGAGCAGTACTTC

j_call: TRBJ2-4
clone_size: few
d_call: -
v_call: TRBV6-5
cdr3_aa: CASTSRAKNIQYF
cdr3_nt: TGTGCCAGCACTAGCCGAGCCAAAAACATTCAGTACTTC

j_call: TRBJ2-1
clone_size: many
d_call: -
v_call: TRBV5-6
cdr3_aa: CASSANNEQFF
cdr3_nt: TGTGCCAGCAGCGCCAACAATGAGCAGTTCTTC

j_call: TRBJ1-5
clone_size: -
d_call: -
v_call: TRBV28
cdr3_aa: CASSFEVQPQHF
cdr3_nt: TGTGCCAGCAGTTTCGAGGTTCAGCCCCAGCATTTT

j_call: TRBJ2-1
clone_size: -
d_call: -
v_call: TRBV20-1
cdr3_aa: CSARGALGEVYNEQFF
cdr3_nt: TGCAGTGCACGTGGGGCCCTAGGGGAGGTCTACAATGAGCAGTTCTTC

j_call: TRBJ2-2
clone_size: -
d_call: -
v_call: TRBV5-1
cdr3_aa: CASSWRDRAANTGELFF
cdr3_nt: TGCGCCAGCAGCTGGAGGGATCGAGCGGCGAACACCGGGGAGCTGTTTTTT

j_call: TRBJ1-3
clone_size: few
d_call: -
v_call: TRBV28
cdr3_aa: CASSTNTLSSGNTIYF
cdr3_nt: TGTGCCAGCAGTACTAACACCTTGAGCTCTGGAAACACCATATATTTT

j_call: TRBJ1-3
clone_size: -
d_call: -
v_call: TRBV2
cdr3_aa: CASSEQDLGNTIYF
cdr3_nt: TGTGCCAGCAGTGAACAGGATCTTGGAAACACCATATATTTT

j_call: TRBJ2-5
clone_size: -
d_call: TRBD1
v_call: TRBV24-1
cdr3_aa: CATSDHPGQGKETQYF
cdr3_nt: TGTGCCACCAGTGATCATCCGGGACAGGGGAAAGAGACCCAGTACTTC

j_call: TRBJ2-7
clone_size: medium-sized
d_call: -
v_call: TRBV20-1
cdr3_aa: CSARNAWDPWGEQYF
cdr3_nt: TGCAGTGCTCGAAACGCCTGGGACCCTTGGGGCGAGCAGTACTTC

j_call: TRBJ1-2
clone_size: -
d_call: -
v_call: TRBV20-1
cdr3_aa: CSAGWVYGYTF
cdr3_nt: TGCAGTGCTGGGTGGGTATATGGCTACACCTTC

j_call: TRBJ1-2
clone_size: -
d_call: -
v_call: TRBV12-3/TRBV12-4
cdr3_aa: CASSLQGSGGYTF
cdr3_nt: TGTGCCAGCAGCCTACAGGGTTCGGGTGGCTACACCTTC

j_call: TRBJ2-5
clone_size: few
d_call: TRBD2
v_call: TRBV2
cdr3_aa: CASKASGSEATQYF
cdr3_nt: TGTGCCAGCAAGGCTAGCGGGAGCGAGGCGACCCAGTACTTC

j_call: TRBJ1-4
clone_size: medium-sized
d_call: -
v_call: TRBV3-1
cdr3_aa: CASSFRERGEKLFF
cdr3_nt: TGTGCCAGCAGCTTCCGGGAAAGAGGTGAAAAACTGTTTTTT

j_call: TRBJ2-5
clone_size: -
d_call: TRBD2
v_call: TRBV12-3/TRBV12-4
cdr3_aa: CASSSGGLALGAQYF
cdr3_nt: TGTGCCAGCAGTTCGGGGGGACTAGCCCTCGGGGCCCAGTACTTC

j_call: TRBJ1-2
clone_size: -
d_call: TRBD1
v_call: TRBV6-1
cdr3_aa: CASSLATPGGGEGYTF
cdr3_nt: TGTGCCAGCAGTCTCGCTACACCAGGGGGAGGGGAGGGCTACACCTTC

j_call: TRBJ2-3
clone_size: -
d_call: TRBD1
v_call: TRBV14
cdr3_aa: CASSLTGGLTDTQYF
cdr3_nt: TGTGCCAGCAGTCTGACAGGGGGTTTAACAGATACGCAGTATTTT

j_call: TRBJ1-2
clone_size: few
d_call: -
v_call: TRBV6-1
cdr3_aa: CASSEGPSVNYGYTF
cdr3_nt: TGTGCCAGCAGTGAGGGTCCGAGCGTTAACTATGGCTACACCTTC

j_call: TRBJ2-7
clone_size: -
d_call: -
v_call: TRBV24-1
cdr3_aa: CATSKGVSYEQYF
cdr3_nt: TGTGCCACCTCCAAGGGGGTCTCATACGAGCAGTACTTC

j_call: TRBJ2-3
clone_size: -
d_call: TRBD2
v_call: TRBV11-2
cdr3_aa: CASSSLVTSGSWPDTQYF
cdr3_nt: TGTGCCAGCAGCTCTCTCGTGACTAGCGGGAGTTGGCCAGATACGCAGTATTTT

j_call: TRBJ2-7
clone_size: medium-sized
d_call: -
v_call: TRBV15
cdr3_aa: CATSVGGGGYEQYF
cdr3_nt: TGTGCCACCAGCGTTGGAGGGGGCGGATACGAGCAGTACTTC

j_call: TRBJ1-1
clone_size: -
d_call: -
v_call: TRBV4-2
cdr3_aa: CASSQKMENTEAFF
cdr3_nt: TGTGCCAGCAGCCAAAAGATGGAGAACACTGAAGCTTTCTTT

j_call: TRBJ1-5
clone_size: -
d_call: -
v_call: TRBV20-1
cdr3_aa: CSATIPGLGSNQPQHF
cdr3_nt: TGCAGTGCTACTATACCGGGACTCGGTAGCAATCAGCCCCAGCATTTT

j_call: TRBJ1-1
clone_size: few
d_call: TRBD1
v_call: TRBV6-2/TRBV6-3
cdr3_aa: CASKPPPGQGNTEAFF
cdr3_nt: TGTGCCAGCAAACCCCCCCCGGGACAGGGAAACACTGAAGCTTTCTTT

j_call: TRBJ1-2
clone_size: -
d_call: TRBD1
v_call: TRBV18
cdr3_aa: CASSPGTGAGYTF
cdr3_nt: TGTGCCAGCTCACCCGGGACAGGGGCAGGCTACACCTTC

j_call: TRBJ2-3
clone_size: many
d_call: TRBD2
v_call: TRBV11-1
cdr3_aa: CASRGTSGLGTDTQYF
cdr3_nt: TGTGCCAGCAGGGGGACTAGCGGCCTCGGCACAGATACGCAGTATTTT

j_call: TRBJ2-7
clone_size: -
d_call: -
v_call: TRBV7-9
cdr3_aa: CASISGRTIEQYF
cdr3_nt: TGTGCCAGCATCTCGGGGCGGACTATCGAGCAGTACTTC